These 24 T cell receptor beta chains share one sample of origin, sequenced in a study of OX40 agonist ivuxolimab in advanced cancers. Profiled with immunoSEQ multiplex PCR; TCRdb holds only in-frame clones, not every one. Here the sample spans tens of thousands of clones, around 80% being singletons. The sample here was CD4+ or CD8+ T cells sorted from blood, taken in a trial of the OX40 agonist ivuxolimab. The source is an adult with an advanced solid tumor such as melanoma, head and neck, liver or kidney cancer.

V and J are TRBV18 and TRBJ2-3; tentatively, D is TRBD2 (6 bases). The ends were cut back, 3 bases at V and 0 bases at J, with 10 bases in the middle. The CDR3 consists of 15 residues. Looked up from germline, CDR1 is KGHSH and CDR2 is LQKENI. This chain's CDR3 is CASSPDGTSTDTQYF. For the CDR3, the DNA is TGTGCCAGCTCACCCGACGGGACTAGCACAGATACGCAGTATTTT. Complete variable domain (other parts from reference TRBV18 and TRBJ2-3): NAGVMQNPRHLVRRRGQEARLRCSPMKGHSHVYWYRQLPEEGLKFMVYLQKENIIDESGMPKERFSAEFPKEGPSILRIQQVVRGDSAAYFCASSPDGTSTDTQYFGPGTRLTVL.

CDR3 in DNA: TGCGCCAGCAGTGAGTCAGGGGCCCAGCTTATCCTCCACTTT. Amino acid sequence: CASSESGAQLILHF. The chain carries TRBV10-2 and TRBJ1-6, with D possibly TRBD1 on 5 matching bases. Germline loops: CDR1 WSHSY, CDR2 SAAADI. Trimming left V 0 bases short and J 15 bases short, with 15 bases between. The CDR3 is 14 residues long.

The chain links TRBV19 to TRBJ2-2; D may be TRBD2 (6 bases). The CDR3 contains 16 residues. Per germline, CDR1 LNHDA and CDR2 SQIVND (reference sequence). V was shortened by 3 bases and J by 0 bases, with 11 bases between the two germline ends. As DNA, the CDR3 is TGTGCCAGTAGTATTTTGGGCGGGGCGAACACCGGGGAGCTGTTTTTT. Translation gives CASSILGGANTGELFF.

This chain connects TRBV9 to TRBJ2-7, with TRBD1 identical over 11 bases. Germline V CDR1 and CDR2: SGDLS, YYNGEE. This CDR3 is 16 amino acids long. The ends lost 5 bases at V and 4 bases at J; junction bases unmatched: 11. The CDR3 bases are TGTGCCAGCAGTCGATTTTGGACAGGGGGCTTATACGAGCAGTACTTC. It translates to CASSRFWTGGLYEQYF.

This clone was found a few times. This chain joins TRBV18 and TRBJ1-5; weak D call: TRBD1 (5 bases). Germline CDR1 KGHSH, CDR2 LQKENI. The ends were cut back, 2 bases at V and 0 bases at J, with 11 bases in the middle. There are 16 residues in the CDR3. The CDR3 protein is CASSPFGAGSNQPQHF. The CDR3 bases are TGTGCCAGCTCACCATTTGGGGCGGGTAGCAATCAGCCCCAGCATTTT.

CDR3 loop: CASSVGPSSGANVLTF. CDR3 coding DNA: TGTGCCAGCAGCGTCGGGCCAAGCTCTGGGGCCAACGTCCTGACTTTC. This chain links TRBV9 with TRBJ2-6, with D uncertain. V was clipped by 2 bases and J by 0 bases, with 9 bases between them. In germline, CDR1 is SGDLS, CDR2 YYNGEE. The CDR3 runs 16 residues.

This clone was observed a few times. The chain is built from TRBV13 and TRBJ2-3; D not certain. The CDR3 is 11 amino acids. Germline lookup yields CDR1 PRHDT and CDR2 FYEKMQ (reference sequence). Trimming shortened V by 5 bases and J by 5 bases, and 5 bases separated the two germline ends. CDR3 amino acids: CASSPGDTQYF. Here the CDR3 DNA reads TGTGCCAGCAGCCCCGGAGATACGCAGTATTTT.

The CDR3 region is CASSLVSAEQFF. CDR3 nucleotides: TGCGCCAGCAGCTTGGTGTCGGCTGAGCAGTTCTTC. The chain carries TRBV5-1 and TRBJ2-1; D remains ambiguous. This CDR3 spans 12 amino acids. Germline CDR1 reads SGHRS; CDR2 reads YFSETQ. The germline V and J ends were trimmed by 0 bases and 9 bases, with 7 bases remaining between them. The entire variable domain, with the rest obtained from reference TRBV5-1 and TRBJ2-1, is as follows: KAGVTQTPRYLIKTRGQQVTLSCSPISGHRSVSWYQQTPGQGLQFLFEYFSETQRNKGNFPGRFSGRQFSNSRSEMNVSTLELGDSALYLCASSLVSAEQFFGPGTRLTVL.

As DNA, the CDR3 is TGTGCCAGCAGCCACCTTGCGGGCGGTGATACGCAGTATTTT. Translating it yields CASSHLAGGDTQYF. The V call is TRBV9, the J call TRBJ2-3, with D tentatively TRBD2 (5 bases). Germline CDR1 is SGDLS and CDR2 is YYNGEE. The CDR3 length is 14 residues. Trimming removed 4 bases from V and 6 bases from J, with 15 bases in between.

The J gene is TRBJ2-1, the V gene TRBV28; D may correspond to TRBD1 or TRBD2 (5 bases each). Trimming removed 5 bases from V and 8 bases from J, with 19 bases in between. Germline V gene lookup returns CDR1 MDHEN and CDR2 SYDVKM. The CDR3 sequence is 15 residues long. The DNA of the CDR3 is TGTGCCAGCAGTCTCCGGGACGGAGGCGTCCATGAGCAGTTCTTC. It translates to CASSLRDGGVHEQFF.

The rearrangement joins TRBV7-9 to TRBJ2-6; D not certain. V dropped 6 bases and J dropped 0 bases, with 9 bases sitting between them. The CDR3 has 15 residues. CDR1 and CDR2 from the germline V gene are SEHNR and FQNEAQ (reference sequence). This chain's CDR3 is CASSPFLSGANVLTF. CDR3 nucleotide sequence: TGTGCCAGCAGTCCCTTCCTCTCTGGGGCCAACGTCCTGACTTTC.

The chain carries TRBV21-1 and TRBJ2-3; the table's D call, TRBD2, was not checked against the DNA. TRBV21-1 counts as a pseudogene. The CDR3 covers 15 residues. Written as DNA, the CDR3 is TGTGCCAGCATCGAGACGTGGACTAGCACAGATACGCAGTATTTT. Translated: CASIETWTSTDTQYF.

This clone was observed a single time. The genes are TRBV7-2 and TRBJ2-4; 9 bases match TRBD2. This CDR3 spans 16 amino acids. Trimming at V came to 0 bases and at J to 2 bases, leaving 2 bases not matched to a gene. Germline V gives CDR1 SGHTA, CDR2 FQGNSA. CDR3 region: CASSLASGRTKNIQYF. CDR3 coding DNA: TGTGCCAGCAGCTTAGCAAGCGGGAGGACCAAAAACATTCAGTACTTC.

The genes are TRBV4-3 and TRBJ2-6; the D gene is possibly TRBD2 (5 bases). Germline CDR1 reads LGHNA; CDR2 reads YSLEER. The V gene lost 3 bases and the J gene lost 0 bases, with 6 bases spanning the gap. The CDR3 is 15 residues long. CDR3 nucleotide sequence: TGCGCCAGCAGCCATGAGGGCTCTGGGGCCAACGTCCTGACTTTC. Its protein product is CASSHEGSGANVLTF.

CDR3: CAWSGQGLEQYF. The DNA for the CDR3 is TGTGCCTGGAGTGGGCAGGGGCTTGAGCAGTACTTC. This chain uses TRBV30 with TRBJ2-7; a weak D match, TRBD1 (6 bases). V was clipped by 1 base and J by 7 bases, with 11 bases between them. This CDR3 comprises 12 residues. The germline V gene encodes CDR1 GTSNPN and CDR2 SVGIG (reference sequence).

The chain links TRBV29-1 to TRBJ2-7; TRBD1 might be the D (6 bases). CDR1 is SQVTM and CDR2 is ANQGSEA in the germline V gene. The CDR3 sequence is 13 residues long. Between the trimmed V and J ends, which lost 5 bases and 3 bases, there was a span of 14 bases. CDR3 nucleotides: TGCAGCGTTCGGACAGTGAGAAACTACGAGCAGTACTTC. It translates to CSVRTVRNYEQYF.

In nucleotides, the CDR3 is TGTGCCAGCAGCCAGACCGGGACAGGGGGTCCAGATACGCAGTATTTT. Protein sequence: CASSQTGTGGPDTQYF. The chain uses TRBV9 and TRBJ2-3; TRBD1 matches 11 bases. Germline CDR1 is SGDLS and CDR2 is YYNGEE. The CDR3 covers 16 residues. J lost 4 bases, V lost 4 bases, and 8 bases had no gene match.

This clone has only one observation. The chain recombines TRBV19 with TRBJ1-2, with unresolved D. The CDR3 spans 13 residues. Germline loops: CDR1 LNHDA, CDR2 SQIVND (reference sequence). Trimming took 7 bases from V and 4 from J, leaving 13 bases between them. As DNA, the CDR3 is TGTGCCAGTAACCAAGGGCGCGGCTATGGCTACACCTTC. It codes for CASNQGRGYGYTF. Based on the CDR3 plus reference TRBV19 and TRBJ1-2, the full variable domain is DGGITQSPKYLFRKEGQNVTLSCEQNLNHDAMYWYRQDPGQGLRLIYYSQIVNDFQKGDIAEGYSVSREKKESFPLTVTSAQKNPTAFYLCASNQGRGYGYTFGSGTRLTVV.

The chain combines TRBV5-4 with TRBJ2-1; D not resolved. CDR1 is SGHNT and CDR2 is YYREEE in the germline V gene (reference sequence). The V and J ends lost 5 bases and 12 bases respectively, with 18 bases between them. The CDR3 sequence is 13 residues long. The CDR3 DNA follows: TGTGCCAGCAGAGCCGACTTCTTCTCGCGGCAGTTCTTC. Amino acid sequence: CASRADFFSRQFF.

The chain couples TRBV6-1 to TRBJ1-1; D not resolved. Germline lookup yields CDR1 MNHNS and CDR2 SASEGT. The CDR3 length is 14 residues. Trimming cost V 1 base and J 1 base, with 7 bases left between them. In DNA, the CDR3 is TGTGCCAGCAGTGAAGTGCCGGAGAACACTGAAGCTTTCTTT. Residues: CASSEVPENTEAFF.

The chain recombines TRBV6-6 with TRBJ2-7; TRBD1 aligns across 8 bases. Per germline, CDR1 MNHNY and CDR2 SVGAGI (reference sequence). The CDR3 runs to 15 residues. The V segment lost 2 bases and the J segment 3 bases; nucleotides outside the gene matches: 6. CDR3: CASSYPDRADYEQYF. The CDR3 DNA reads TGTGCCAGCAGTTACCCGGACAGGGCAGACTACGAGCAGTACTTC.

The rearrangement joins TRBV11-2 to TRBJ2-7; TRBD2 is a possible D gene (6 bases). CDR3 size: 15 residues. Germline V gene lookup returns CDR1 SGHAT and CDR2 FQNNGV. The germline V and J ends were trimmed by 1 base and 4 bases, with 14 bases remaining between them. CDR3 amino acids: CASSLGRGTGYEQYF. CDR3 DNA: TGTGCCAGCAGCTTAGGACGGGGGACCGGATACGAGCAGTACTTC.

V gene TRBV30 combines with J gene TRBJ2-1; no firm D call. Germline CDR1 GTSNPN, CDR2 SVGIG (reference sequence). The V end was cut by 1 base, the J end by 2 bases, with 3 bases between. This CDR3 is 12 amino acids long. The CDR3 region has the DNA TGTGCCTGGAGTGCTACCTACAATGAGCAGTTCTTC. Translated, it gives CAWSATYNEQFF.

This sequence joins TRBV18 and TRBJ1-4; perhaps TRBD1 as D (5 bases). Germline V gene sequence: CDR1 KGHSH, CDR2 LQKENI. V lost 6 bases and J lost 7, with 18 bases in between. The CDR3 is 15 residues long. The DNA of the CDR3 is TGTGCCAGCTCCCTACTTAATCGGGACGGTGAAAAACTGTTTTTT. It is translated as CASSLLNRDGEKLFF.